This TCR beta chain was sequenced in a study of CD8 T cells in ankylosing spondylitis. This clonotype was seen ten or more times. Each CDR3 protein is one row after TCRdb ran MiXCR on the 5' RACE reads. The data show some 46,000 distinct CDR3 sequences, with approximately 10% seen just once and about 1.4% held by the top ten. V shed 7 bases and J 7 bases; nucleotides not matched to a gene: 11. CDR1 and CDR2 (germline): SGHRS, YFSETQ. This CDR3 has 15 amino acids. This receptor was obtained from a male donor with ankylosing spondylitis or in good health (not recorded which). The rearrangement links TRBV5-1 to TRBJ1-6; 7 bases fit TRBD1. The sequenced material came from blood, either unsorted or a sorted T cell fraction (not recorded which). This CDR3 reads CASHLRDSKNSPLHF. CDR3 nucleotide sequence: TGCGCCAGCCATCTCCGGGACAGCAAGAATTCACCCCTCCACTTT. Filled out from reference TRBV5-1 and TRBJ1-6, the complete variable domain reads KAGVTQTPRYLIKTRGQQVTLSCSPISGHRSVSWYQQTPGQGLQFLFEYFSETQRNKGNFPGRFSGRQFSNSRSEMNVSTLELGDSALYLCASHLRDSKNSPLHFGNGTRLTVT.